The present entry profiles one T cell receptor (beta chain) with its context. Its antigen is unidentified. The data originate from a study of cytomegalovirus exposure and HLA in healthy donors. Study results and limitations: Cytomegalovirus status, reportedly, was diagnosed with high specificity and sensitivity by the classifier.

The germline gives CDR1 SGDLS, CDR2 YYNGEE. The CDR3 is made up of 16 amino acids. V gave up 0 bases and J gave up 0 bases; unmatched junction bases: 6. Profiled with immunoSEQ multiplex PCR; TCRdb holds only in-frame clones, not every one. The sample holds roughly 140,000 clones, around nine tenths seen once. Sample: PBMCs. The sequence came from a man aged 18 to 30 in good health and CMV-seropositive. This chain joins TRBV9 and TRBJ2-7, with TRBD1 matching 7 bases. In DNA form, the CDR3 reads TGTGCCAGCAGCGTAGGGGTGACAGGGAACTCCTACGAGCAGTACTTC. Protein product: CASSVGVTGNSYEQYF.